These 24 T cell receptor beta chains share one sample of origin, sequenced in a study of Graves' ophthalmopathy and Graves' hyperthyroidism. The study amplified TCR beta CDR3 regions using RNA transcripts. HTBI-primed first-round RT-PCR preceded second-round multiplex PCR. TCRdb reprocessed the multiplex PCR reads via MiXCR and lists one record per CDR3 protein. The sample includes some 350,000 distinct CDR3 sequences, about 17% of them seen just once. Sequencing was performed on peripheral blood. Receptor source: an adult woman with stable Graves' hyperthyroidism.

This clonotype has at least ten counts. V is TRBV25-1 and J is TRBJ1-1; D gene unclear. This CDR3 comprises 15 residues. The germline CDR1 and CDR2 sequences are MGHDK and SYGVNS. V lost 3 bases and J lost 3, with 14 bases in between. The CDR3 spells CASSDSVQAYTEAFF. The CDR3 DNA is TGTGCCAGCAGTGATTCCGTACAAGCCTACACTGAAGCTTTCTTT.

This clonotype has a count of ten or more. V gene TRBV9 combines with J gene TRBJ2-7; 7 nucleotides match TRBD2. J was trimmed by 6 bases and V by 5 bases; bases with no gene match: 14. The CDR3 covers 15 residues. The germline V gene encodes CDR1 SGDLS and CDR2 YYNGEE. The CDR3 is CASSIRPGGLIEQYF. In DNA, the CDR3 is TGTGCCAGCAGTATACGACCGGGAGGCCTTATCGAGCAGTACTTC.

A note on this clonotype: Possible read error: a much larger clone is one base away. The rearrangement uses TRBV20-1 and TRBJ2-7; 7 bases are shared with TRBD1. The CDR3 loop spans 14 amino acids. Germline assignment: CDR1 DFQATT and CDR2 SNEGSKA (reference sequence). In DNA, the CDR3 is TGCGGTGCTCCGAACCGGGACAGCAATTACGAGCAGTACTTC. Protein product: CGAPNRDSNYEQYF.

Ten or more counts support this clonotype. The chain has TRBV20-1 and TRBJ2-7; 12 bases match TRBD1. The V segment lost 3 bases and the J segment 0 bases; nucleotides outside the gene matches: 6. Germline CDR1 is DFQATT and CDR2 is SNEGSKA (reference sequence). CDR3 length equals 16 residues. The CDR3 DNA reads TGCAGTGCTAGGACCGGGACAGGGGGCGCCTCCTACGAGCAGTACTTC. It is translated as CSARTGTGGASYEQYF.

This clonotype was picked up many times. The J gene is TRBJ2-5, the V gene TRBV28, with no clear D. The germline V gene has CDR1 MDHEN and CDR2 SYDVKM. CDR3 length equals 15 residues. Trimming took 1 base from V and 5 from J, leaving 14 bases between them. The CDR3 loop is CASSLFLGFRETQYF. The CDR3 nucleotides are TGTGCCAGCAGTTTATTCTTGGGCTTTCGGGAGACCCAGTACTTC.

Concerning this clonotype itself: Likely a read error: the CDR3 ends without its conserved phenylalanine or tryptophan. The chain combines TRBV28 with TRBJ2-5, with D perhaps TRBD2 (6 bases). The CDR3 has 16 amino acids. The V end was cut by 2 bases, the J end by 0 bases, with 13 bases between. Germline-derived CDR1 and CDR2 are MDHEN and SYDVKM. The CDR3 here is CASSLVAAGDQETQYL. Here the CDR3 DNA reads TGTGCCAGCAGTTTAGTAGCGGCAGGAGACCAAGAGACCCAGTACCTC.

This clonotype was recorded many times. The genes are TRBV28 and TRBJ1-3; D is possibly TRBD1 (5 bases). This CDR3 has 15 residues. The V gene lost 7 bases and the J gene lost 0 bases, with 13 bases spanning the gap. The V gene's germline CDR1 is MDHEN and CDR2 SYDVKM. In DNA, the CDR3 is TGTGCCAGCACCTCCTGGACATCCTCTGGAAACACCATATATTTT. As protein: CASTSWTSSGNTIYF.

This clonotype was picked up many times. The CDR3 nucleotides read TGTGCCAGCAGTTTATCAGTGGACCACTACGAGCAGTACTTC. This encodes CASSLSVDHYEQYF. The chain employs TRBV27 and TRBJ2-7; the D is unclear. The CDR3 totals 14 residues. From germline, CDR1 is MNHEY and CDR2 SMNVEV (reference sequence). The germline V and J ends were trimmed by 0 bases and 3 bases, with 9 bases remaining between them.

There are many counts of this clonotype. The CDR3 reads CASRKRGQWDGGYTF. The CDR3 region has the DNA TGTGCCAGCAGAAAGAGGGGGCAGTGGGATGGTGGCTACACCTTC. The chain has TRBV13 and TRBJ1-2; 7 nucleotides agree with TRBD1. J was trimmed by 7 bases and V by 6 bases; bases with no gene match: 14. Germline assignment: CDR1 PRHDT and CDR2 FYEKMQ (reference sequence). The CDR3 is 15 amino acids.

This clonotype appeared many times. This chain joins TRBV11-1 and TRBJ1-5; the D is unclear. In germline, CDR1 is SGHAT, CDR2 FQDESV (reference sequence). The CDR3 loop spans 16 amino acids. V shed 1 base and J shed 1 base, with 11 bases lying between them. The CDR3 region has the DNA TGTGCCAGCAGCTTAGTTCGGGGTTTGAGCAATCAGCCCCAGCATTTT. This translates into CASSLVRGLSNQPQHF.

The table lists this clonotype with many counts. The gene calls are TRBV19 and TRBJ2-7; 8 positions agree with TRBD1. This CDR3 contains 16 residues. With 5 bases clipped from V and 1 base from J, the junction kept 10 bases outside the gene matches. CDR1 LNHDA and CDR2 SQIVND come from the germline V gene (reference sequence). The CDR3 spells CASSPWGQEGSYEQYF. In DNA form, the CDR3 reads TGTGCCAGTAGTCCCTGGGGACAGGAAGGTTCCTACGAGCAGTACTTC. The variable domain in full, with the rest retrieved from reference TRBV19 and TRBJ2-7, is DGGITQSPKYLFRKEGQNVTLSCEQNLNHDAMYWYRQDPGQGLRLIYYSQIVNDFQKGDIAEGYSVSREKKESFPLTVTSAQKNPTAFYLCASSPWGQEGSYEQYFGPGTRLTVT.

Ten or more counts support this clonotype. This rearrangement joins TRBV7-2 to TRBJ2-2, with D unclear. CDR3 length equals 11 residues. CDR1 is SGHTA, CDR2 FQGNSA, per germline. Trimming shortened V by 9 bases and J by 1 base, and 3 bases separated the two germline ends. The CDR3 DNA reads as TGTGCCAGTTGGAACACCGGGGAGCTGTTTTTT. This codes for CASWNTGELFF.

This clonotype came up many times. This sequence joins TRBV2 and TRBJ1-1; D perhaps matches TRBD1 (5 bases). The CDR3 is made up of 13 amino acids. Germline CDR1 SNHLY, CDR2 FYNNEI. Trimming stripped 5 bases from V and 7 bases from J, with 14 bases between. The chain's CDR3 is CASSFTQGGEAFF. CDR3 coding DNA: TGTGCCAGCAGTTTCACGCAGGGTGGTGAAGCTTTCTTT. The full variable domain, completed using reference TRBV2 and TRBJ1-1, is EPEVTQTPSHQVTQMGQEVILRCVPISNHLYFYWYRQILGQKVEFLVSFYNNEISEKSEIFDDQFSVERPDGSNFTLKIRSTKLEDSAMYFCASSFTQGGEAFFGQGTRLTVV.

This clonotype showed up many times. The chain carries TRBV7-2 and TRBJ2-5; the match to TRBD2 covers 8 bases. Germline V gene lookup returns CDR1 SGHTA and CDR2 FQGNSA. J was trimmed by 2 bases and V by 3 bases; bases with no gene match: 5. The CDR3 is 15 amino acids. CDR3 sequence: CASSLSLAEQETQYF. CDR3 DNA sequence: TGTGCCAGCAGCTTGTCACTAGCGGAACAAGAGACCCAGTACTTC.

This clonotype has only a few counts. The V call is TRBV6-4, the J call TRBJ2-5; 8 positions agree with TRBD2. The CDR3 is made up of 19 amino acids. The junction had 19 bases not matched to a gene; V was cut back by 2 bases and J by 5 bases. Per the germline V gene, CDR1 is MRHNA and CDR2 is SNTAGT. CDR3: CASSDPIWESGRGGETQYF. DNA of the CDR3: TGTGCCAGCAGTGACCCGATATGGGAGAGCGGGAGAGGGGGGGAGACCCAGTACTTC.

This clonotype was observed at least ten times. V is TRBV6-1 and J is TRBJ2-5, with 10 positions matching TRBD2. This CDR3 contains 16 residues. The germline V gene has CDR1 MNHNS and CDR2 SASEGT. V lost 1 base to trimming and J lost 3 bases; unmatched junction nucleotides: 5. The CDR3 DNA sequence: TGTGCCAGCAGTGAAGGCCTAGCGGGGGTAAAAGAGACCCAGTACTTC. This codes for CASSEGLAGVKETQYF.

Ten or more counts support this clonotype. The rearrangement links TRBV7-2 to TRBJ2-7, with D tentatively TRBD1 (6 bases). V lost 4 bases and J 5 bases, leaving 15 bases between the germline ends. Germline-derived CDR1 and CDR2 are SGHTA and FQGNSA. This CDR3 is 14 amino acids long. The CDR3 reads CASSWRGGVDEQYF. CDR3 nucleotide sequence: TGTGCCAGCAGCTGGAGAGGGGGAGTCGACGAGCAGTACTTC.

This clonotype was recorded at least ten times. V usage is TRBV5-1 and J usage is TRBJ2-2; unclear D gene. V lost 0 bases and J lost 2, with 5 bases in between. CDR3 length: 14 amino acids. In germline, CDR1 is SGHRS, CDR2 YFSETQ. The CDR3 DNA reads TGCGCCAGCAGCTTGGACACCAACACCGGGGAGCTGTTTTTT. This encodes CASSLDTNTGELFF. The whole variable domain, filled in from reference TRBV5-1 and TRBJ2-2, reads KAGVTQTPRYLIKTRGQQVTLSCSPISGHRSVSWYQQTPGQGLQFLFEYFSETQRNKGNFPGRFSGRQFSNSRSEMNVSTLELGDSALYLCASSLDTNTGELFFGEGSRLTVL.

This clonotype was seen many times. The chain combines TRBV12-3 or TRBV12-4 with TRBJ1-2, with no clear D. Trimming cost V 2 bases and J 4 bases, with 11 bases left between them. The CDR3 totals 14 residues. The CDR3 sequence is CASSLRRLSYGYTF. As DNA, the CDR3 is TGTGCCAGCAGTTTAAGGCGACTATCCTATGGCTACACCTTC.

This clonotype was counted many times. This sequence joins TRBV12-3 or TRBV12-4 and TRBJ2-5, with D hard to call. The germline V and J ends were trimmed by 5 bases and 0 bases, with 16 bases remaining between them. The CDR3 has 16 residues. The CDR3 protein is CASSPLPVRYQETQYF. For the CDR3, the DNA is TGTGCCAGCAGTCCTCTTCCTGTGAGGTACCAAGAGACCCAGTACTTC.

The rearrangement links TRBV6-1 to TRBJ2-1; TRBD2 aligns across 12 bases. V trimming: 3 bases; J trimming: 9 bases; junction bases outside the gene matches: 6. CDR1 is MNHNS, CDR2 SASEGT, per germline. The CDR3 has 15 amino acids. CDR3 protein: CASSESSSGRGEQFF. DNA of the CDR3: TGTGCCAGCAGTGAGTCGTCTAGCGGGAGGGGTGAGCAGTTCTTC.

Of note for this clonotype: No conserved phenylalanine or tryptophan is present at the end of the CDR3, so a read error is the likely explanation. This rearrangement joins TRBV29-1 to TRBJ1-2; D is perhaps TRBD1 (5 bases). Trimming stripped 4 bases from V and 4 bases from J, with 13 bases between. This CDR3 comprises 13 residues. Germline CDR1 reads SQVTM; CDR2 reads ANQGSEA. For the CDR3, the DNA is TGCAGCGTTGGGACGACAGACGGCTATGGCTACACCTAC. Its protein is CSVGTTDGYGYTY.

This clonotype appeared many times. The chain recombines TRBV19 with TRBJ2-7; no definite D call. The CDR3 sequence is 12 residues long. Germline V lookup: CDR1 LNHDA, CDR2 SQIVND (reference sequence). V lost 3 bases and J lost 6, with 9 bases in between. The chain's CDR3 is CASSILWGEQYF. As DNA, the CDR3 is TGTGCCAGTAGTATCCTGTGGGGCGAGCAGTACTTC. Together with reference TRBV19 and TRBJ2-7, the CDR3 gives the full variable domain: DGGITQSPKYLFRKEGQNVTLSCEQNLNHDAMYWYRQDPGQGLRLIYYSQIVNDFQKGDIAEGYSVSREKKESFPLTVTSAQKNPTAFYLCASSILWGEQYFGPGTRLTVT.

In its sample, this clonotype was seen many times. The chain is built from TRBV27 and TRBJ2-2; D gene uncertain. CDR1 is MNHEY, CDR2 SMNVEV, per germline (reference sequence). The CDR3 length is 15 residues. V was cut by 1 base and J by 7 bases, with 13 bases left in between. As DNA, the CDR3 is TGTGCCAGCAGTTTATATAGAGGTTACGGCGGGGAGCTGTTTTTT. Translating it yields CASSLYRGYGGELFF.